This T cell receptor beta chain was retrieved from a study of spatial heterogeneity in lung cancer. At the level of the study: Where present, follow-up PBMC were sequenced a median of roughly 2 years after resection. Sequences of the beta chain were consistently detected in greater numbers than alpha-chain sequences.

On each TCR cDNA molecule, a unique molecular identifier was present. TCRdb re-analysed the 5' RACE reads in MiXCR, keeping a single row per CDR3 protein. Of around 110,000 distinct CDR3 sequences in the sample, approximately 12% are singletons; the top ten hold around a sixth. The table lists this clonotype with a few counts. Germline CDR1 and CDR2: DFQATT and SNEGSKA (reference sequence). The CDR3 spans 13 residues. Trimming removed 3 bases at V and 2 bases at J, with 11 bases between. The time point denotes: blood at routine non-recurrence follow-up after resection. Unsorted whole RNA samples from tumor, nontumor lung or frozen PBMC were sequenced.

The starting material was PBMCs, obtained at follow-up. This chain uses TRBV20-1 with TRBJ2-7, with D unresolved. The receptor was derived from a male donor with early-stage non-small cell lung cancer. This chain's CDR3 is CSASPGSAYEQYF. In DNA, the CDR3 is TGCAGTGCTAGCCCGGGTTCGGCCTACGAGCAGTACTTC.